This is a list of T cell receptor beta chains from one sample in a study of control samples from healthy donors and cancer patients. The repertoire was sequenced with immunoSEQ multiplex PCR; TCRdb's copy has only in-frame clones and lacks some. Among around 85,000 clones listed, approximately 94% were seen once. Sequencing was performed on blood. The source is a woman aged 18-30 years in good health. Both conserved end residues are part of each CDR3.

CDR3 protein	V gene
CASSLLYGEQFF	TRBV28
CASSPANIQYF	TRBV12-3/TRBV12-4
CASSPPYRRMGYTQYF	TRBV18
CASRDRTSETGTQYF	TRBV2
CASSPVGGAVGYTF	TRBV6-5
CASSVGTNSNQPQHF	TRBV9
CASSPLRTEINYGYTF	TRBV18
CASSLASGTYEQYF	TRBV11-2
CASSQVALISTDTQYF	TRBV6-2/TRBV6-3
CASSAGGRGNIQYF	TRBV9
CASSVAYRGETQYF	TRBV9
CASSIRTNTDTQYF	TRBV19
CASSWDFTDTQYF	TRBV12-3/TRBV12-4
CASSQEWRGDSPLHF	TRBV4-2
CASSQDQGYYGYTF	TRBV3-1/TRBV3-2
CSVVRWEGRNEQFF	TRBV29-1
CASSSRRGGEKLFF	TRBV27
CASSGAGTGAYNEQFF	TRBV9
CASRANRDRNQPQHF	TRBV6-6
CASSQETGGAETQYF	TRBV14
CASSLSPSRGNEQFF	TRBV27
CASSLGTSGTYEQYF	TRBV7-2
CASSLARQGANEQFF	TRBV7-7
CASSQGLRPDTQYF	TRBV4-3
CATGWGTKGLNTGELFF	TRBV27
CASSLNAGEDYNEQFF	TRBV7-3
CASSPETRSQETQYF	TRBV7-6
CASSSSGSETQYF	TRBV28
CASSLGTGNTIYF	TRBV28